These 7 T cell receptor beta chains came from one sample sequenced in a study of T cells in women clearing cervical HPV infection. The protocol was immunoSEQ multiplex PCR, while the TCRdb copy is restricted to in-frame clones and leaves out a portion. The sample includes 40,000 to 60,000 clones. The material sequenced was blood buffy coat. These receptors came from a woman aged 18-70 years with a cervical HPV16 infection that either progressed to CIN3+ or cleared (not recorded which).

A note on this clone: The read ends 3 residues shy of where the CDR3 ends; the end is completed using the germline J gene. This chain joins TRBV7-9 and TRBJ1-2, with 8 positions matching TRBD1. CDR3 size: 14 residues. Germline V gene data show CDR1 as SEHNR and CDR2 as FQNEAQ (reference sequence). CDR3 sequence: CASSLGGQAYDYTF. CDR3 DNA (partial): TGTGCCAGCAGCTTAGGGGGACAGGCCTACGAC.

In regard to this clone: The read terminates 3 residues before the CDR3 end, so the remaining end is supplied by the germline J gene. The chain combines TRBV5-6 with TRBJ2-3; D is undetermined. With 0 bases removed from V and 8 bases from J, the gap between germline ends came to 7 bases. This CDR3 comprises 12 residues. In germline, CDR1 is SGHDT, CDR2 YYEEEE. The CDR3 bases that were read are TGTGCCAGCAGCTTGGCCGCCGGTACG. It yields the protein CASSLAAGT. The entire CDR3 protein is CASSLAAGTQYF.

Of note for this clone: The missing CDR3 end, 3 residues past where the read stops, is filled in from the germline J gene. The genes are TRBV9 and TRBJ2-3; maybe TRBD1 (5 bases). Germline V lookup: CDR1 SGDLS, CDR2 YYNGEE. The CDR3 is 17 amino acids. V dropped 0 bases and J dropped 0 bases, with 14 bases sitting between them. The covered CDR3 bases are TGTGCCAGCAGCGTAGCTGGACATGGGGTTAGCACAGATACG. It codes for CASSVAGHGVSTDT. The CDR3 in full is CASSVAGHGVSTDTQYF.

In regard to this clone: Sequencing ends 3 residues short of the CDR3 end; the germline J gene provides the rest. The V and J genes are TRBV18 and TRBJ1-6, with 8 positions matching TRBD1. Germline CDR1 and CDR2: KGHSH and LQKENI. V shed 3 bases, J shed 8 bases, and the junction held 6 bases outside the gene matches. This CDR3 spans 15 amino acids. Incomplete CDR3 DNA: TGTGCCAGCTCACCGGGCAGGGGGCAAGATTCACCC. It specifies CASSPGRGQDSP. The complete CDR3 protein is CASSPGRGQDSPLHF.

In the case of this clone: The read finishes 3 residues shy of the CDR3 end, and the germline J gene is used to complete it. This chain uses TRBV18 with TRBJ2-5, with D unclear. This CDR3 has 13 amino acids. Trimming removed 3 bases at V and 4 bases at J, with 9 bases between. CDR1 and CDR2 from the germline V gene are KGHSH and LQKENI. CDR3 amino acids: CASSPPQRETQYF. The sequenced part of the CDR3 DNA is TGTGCCAGCTCACCGCCCCAGAGAGAGACC.

Note on this clone: Sequencing ends 3 residues short of the CDR3 end; the germline J gene provides the rest. V usage is TRBV7-2 and J usage is TRBJ1-2; the D gene is possibly TRBD1 (5 bases). Germline V CDR1 and CDR2: SGHTA, FQGNSA. The CDR3 is made up of 14 amino acids. CDR3 loop: CASSSRSSGGDYTF. The sequenced CDR3 bases are TGTGCCAGCAGTTCCCGCTCTAGCGGGGGTGAC.

For this clone: From the germline J gene comes the end of the CDR3, since the read stops 3 residues before it. Other nucleotide sequences from this sample produce the same CDR3. The V gene is TRBV5-1, the J gene TRBJ2-3; D is possibly TRBD2 (7 bases). CDR3 length: 14 amino acids. Germline V gene sequence: CDR1 SGHRS, CDR2 YFSETQ. The CDR3 loop reads CASSLAGGQETQYF. CDR3 bases read: TGCGCCAGCAGCTTGGCGGGGGGCCAAGAGACG.